The 26 T cell receptor beta chains in this list originate from one sample, sequenced in a study of T cells in Graves' hyperthyroidism and ophthalmopathy. The TCR beta CDR3 regions underwent amplification using RNA transcripts as the source. First-round RT-PCR targeting the TCR CDR3 was performed with the HTBI primer set. TCRdb reanalysed the multiplex PCR reads using MiXCR and keeps one entry per CDR3 protein. The table lists hundreds of thousands of distinct CDR3 sequences, roughly 18% of them singletons, with about 48% in the top ten. Sequencing used blood. The receptors derive from a man aged 40-50 years with Graves' hyperthyroidism.

This clonotype was seen more than once but under ten times. CDR3 region: CASSSGLDTDTQYF. CDR3 nucleotide sequence: TGTGCCAGCAGCTCTGGTCTAGACACAGATACGCAGTATTTT. The chain couples TRBV5-6 to TRBJ2-3; unclear D gene. CDR3 length: 14 residues. Trimming took off 3 bases at V and 2 bases at J, with 10 bases between the two ends. Germline CDR1 and CDR2: SGHDT and YYEEEE.

CDR3 region: CASSQWEGEYGYTF. In DNA, the CDR3 is TGCGCCAGCAGCCAATGGGAGGGGGAGTATGGCTACACCTTC. The chain has TRBV5-1 and TRBJ1-2; TRBD1 might be the D (6 bases). Trimming removed 4 bases from V and 5 bases from J, with 15 bases in between. Germline values: CDR1 SGHRS, CDR2 YFSETQ. The CDR3 consists of 14 residues.

As to this clonotype: A read error may account for a junction end that differs from germline. The chain links TRBV10-3 to TRBJ2-3; D is possibly TRBD1 or TRBD2 (6 bases each). This CDR3 has 15 residues. Germline lookup yields CDR1 ENHRY and CDR2 SYGVKD. The CDR3 is CAISEHRDSTDTRYF. CDR3 nucleotides: TGTGCCATCAGTGAACACAGGGACTCCACAGATACGCGGTATTTT.

In its sample, this clonotype was seen many times. The rearrangement uses TRBV20-1 and TRBJ1-6; TRBD1 aligns across 7 bases. In germline, CDR1 is DFQATT, CDR2 SNEGSKA (reference sequence). The CDR3 has 14 residues. The trim removed 4 bases at V and 8 bases at J, leaving 8 bases unmatched. The CDR3 here is CSAKRGLLDSPLHF. Here the CDR3 DNA reads TGCAGTGCTAAAAGGGGGCTTCTCGATTCACCCCTCCACTTT.

CDR3 amino acids: CASSGIGGAQGTGELFF. For the CDR3, the DNA is TGTGCCAGCAGCGGGATTGGCGGGGCCCAGGGGACCGGGGAGCTGTTTTTT. V usage is TRBV7-2 and J usage is TRBJ2-2, with D perhaps being TRBD1 or TRBD2 (6 bases each). The germline V gene encodes CDR1 SGHTA and CDR2 FQGNSA. The CDR3 extends over 17 amino acids. V dropped 5 bases and J dropped 5 bases, with 21 bases sitting between them.

The CDR3 nucleotides are TGTGCCAGCAGCGTATGGGGACAGGGGGGGAATGAGCAGTTCTTC. It yields the protein CASSVWGQGGNEQFF. The rearrangement joins TRBV9 to TRBJ2-1; 11 positions agree with TRBD1. The CDR3 covers 15 residues. The junction had 4 bases not matched to a gene; V was cut back by 1 base and J by 7 bases. Germline-derived CDR1 and CDR2 are SGDLS and YYNGEE.

This clonotype was observed at least ten times. The CDR3 sequence: CASSATGQGNYEQYF. In DNA, the CDR3 is TGTGCCAGCAGTGCAACGGGACAGGGAAACTACGAGCAGTACTTC. The chain uses TRBV12-3 or TRBV12-4 and TRBJ2-7, with 9 bases fitting TRBD1. This CDR3 is built from 15 residues. V gave up 5 bases and J gave up 3 bases; unmatched junction bases: 8.

This sequence joins TRBV5-4 and TRBJ2-1, with 7 bases matching TRBD1. This CDR3 region has 14 residues. Germline trimming cut 6 bases from V and 2 bases from J; bases unmatched to any gene: 5. Germline V gene sequence: CDR1 SGHNT, CDR2 YYREEE (reference sequence). The CDR3 nucleotides are TGTGCCAGCAACTTACAGGGGACCTACAATGAGCAGTTCTTC. The encoded protein is CASNLQGTYNEQFF.

There are many counts of this clonotype. V usage is TRBV6-1 and J usage is TRBJ1-1, with D unclear. From germline, CDR1 is MNHNS and CDR2 SASEGT. V was shortened by 7 bases and J by 5 bases, with 17 bases between the two germline ends. The CDR3 runs to 14 residues. The CDR3 bases are TGTGCCAGCATCACGGGCCGGAGAGGGACTGAAGCTTTCTTT. Its protein product is CASITGRRGTEAFF.

This clonotype was found many times. V usage is TRBV9 and J usage is TRBJ2-3, with 9 bases matching TRBD2. V dropped 7 bases and J dropped 0; count of bases not matched to a gene: 9. Germline values: CDR1 SGDLS, CDR2 YYNGEE. The CDR3 has 16 amino acids. The DNA of the CDR3 is TGTGCCAGCGAGGAAGCGCTAGCGGGGAGCACAGATACGCAGTATTTT. This encodes CASEEALAGSTDTQYF. Combining the CDR3 with reference TRBV9 and TRBJ2-3 gives the whole variable domain DSGVTQTPKHLITATGQRVTLRCSPRSGDLSVYWYQQSLDQGLQFLIQYYNGEERAKGNILERFSAQQFPDLHSELNLSSLELGDSALYFCASEEALAGSTDTQYFGPGTRLTVL.

V is TRBV6-2 or TRBV6-3 and J is TRBJ2-3; D gene unclear. V dropped 7 bases and J dropped 2 bases, with 10 bases sitting between them. Germline loops: CDR1 MNHEY, CDR2 SVGEGT. This CDR3 is 13 amino acids long. This CDR3 is CASNTAITDTQYF. CDR3 DNA: TGTGCCAGCAATACAGCGATCACAGATACGCAGTATTTT.

This clonotype was detected ten times or more. The J gene is TRBJ2-5, the V gene TRBV7-2; TRBD2 is a possible D gene (5 bases). This CDR3 is 15 amino acids long. Germline V lookup: CDR1 SGHTA, CDR2 FQGNSA. V was cut by 5 bases and J by 5 bases, with 18 bases left in between. The CDR3 sequence is CASSHRPRGQETQYF. Written as DNA, the CDR3 is TGTGCCAGCAGCCACCGTCCCCGGGGTCAGGAGACCCAGTACTTC. The entire variable domain, with the rest obtained from reference TRBV7-2 and TRBJ2-5, is as follows: GAGVSQSPSNKVTEKGKDVELRCDPISGHTALYWYRQSLGQGLEFLIYFQGNSAPDKSGLPSDRFSAERTGGSVSTLTIQRTQQEDSAVYLCASSHRPRGQETQYFGPGTRLLVL.

This clonotype was seen at least ten times. The chain combines TRBV12-3 or TRBV12-4 with TRBJ1-1; tentative D call: TRBD1 (5 bases). There are 15 residues in the CDR3. V lost 5 bases and J 4 bases, leaving 17 bases between the germline ends. The CDR3 region is CASSATPLGGTEAFF. The DNA for the CDR3 is TGTGCCAGCAGTGCTACACCTTTGGGGGGCACTGAAGCTTTCTTT.

This clonotype was counted only a few times. The J gene is TRBJ2-5, the V gene TRBV11-3, with D uncertain. The germline CDR1 and CDR2 sequences are SGHNT and YENEEA. This CDR3 is 13 amino acids long. V was cut by 2 bases and J by 2 bases, with 6 bases left in between. CDR3 in DNA: TGTGCCAGCAGCTTAAGGGAACAAGAGACCCAGTACTTC. It translates to CASSLREQETQYF.

This clonotype was seen ten or more times. The V and J genes are TRBV5-1 and TRBJ2-7; 10 bases agree with TRBD1. J gave up 0 bases and V 3 bases, and 6 bases lay outside the gene matches. Germline CDR1 SGHRS, CDR2 YFSETQ. CDR3 length: 16 residues. As DNA, the CDR3 is TGCGCCAGCAGCTCCCTGGGACAGGGGAACTCCTACGAGCAGTACTTC. Its protein is CASSSLGQGNSYEQYF.

This clonotype was observed a few times. J is TRBJ1-6 and V is TRBV6-5; 8 nucleotides align to TRBD1. From germline, CDR1 is MNHEY and CDR2 SVGAGI. Unmatched junction bases numbered 12, after V lost 4 bases and J lost 10 bases. The CDR3 sequence is 16 residues long. The CDR3 loop is CASSFRAGGVESPLHF. CDR3 DNA: TGTGCCAGCAGTTTCCGGGCAGGGGGCGTCGAGTCACCCCTCCACTTT.

This clonotype occurred many times. The CDR3 is CASTGLAAGEQFF. CDR3 DNA sequence: TGTGCCAGCACAGGACTAGCGGCGGGTGAGCAGTTCTTC. The V and J genes are TRBV2 and TRBJ2-1, with 10 bases fitting TRBD2. This CDR3 has 13 residues. CDR1 is SNHLY and CDR2 is FYNNEI in the germline V gene. J gave up 9 bases and V 7 bases, and 6 bases lay outside the gene matches.

The rearrangement links TRBV6-2 or TRBV6-3 to TRBJ2-1; D is perhaps TRBD1 (6 bases). Trimming removed 2 bases from V and 0 bases from J, with 8 bases in between. The CDR3 consists of 15 residues. The germline gives CDR1 MNHEY, CDR2 SVGEGT. CDR3 sequence: CASSYQDSSYNEQFF. The DNA for the CDR3 is TGTGCCAGCAGTTACCAGGACAGCTCCTACAATGAGCAGTTCTTC.

Ten or more counts support this clonotype. This chain joins TRBV2 and TRBJ1-2; D gene uncertain. This CDR3 contains 12 residues. CDR1 is SNHLY and CDR2 is FYNNEI in the germline V gene. Trimming left V 6 bases short and J 7 bases short, with 12 bases between. The CDR3 loop reads CASSVRGTGYTF. The CDR3 DNA is TGTGCCAGCAGCGTACGGGGTACTGGCTACACCTTC.

There are many counts of this clonotype. The rearrangement links TRBV28 to TRBJ2-7, with D hard to call. The germline gives CDR1 MDHEN, CDR2 SYDVKM. The CDR3 covers 13 residues. V was pared by 3 bases and J by 4 bases, with 10 bases between. CDR3 sequence: CASSLGYVYEQYF. CDR3 bases: TGTGCCAGCAGTTTGGGGTACGTTTACGAGCAGTACTTC. The full variable domain, rest sourced from reference TRBV28 and TRBJ2-7, is DVKVTQSSRYLVKRTGEKVFLECVQDMDHENMFWYRQDPGLGLRLIYFSYDVKMKEKGDIPEGYSVSREKKERFSLILESASTNQTSMYLCASSLGYVYEQYFGPGTRLTVT.

The V call is TRBV19, the J call TRBJ2-1; D is possibly TRBD2 (7 bases). Germline V gives CDR1 LNHDA, CDR2 SQIVND (reference sequence). Trimming cost V 3 bases and J 5 bases, with 14 bases left between them. The CDR3 length is 15 residues. CDR3 bases: TGTGCCAGTAGTATGGGGGGGGCGGCCCACAATGAGCAGTTCTTC. Translating gives CASSMGGAAHNEQFF.

The chain has TRBV14 and TRBJ2-7; D gene ambiguous. V lost 0 bases and J 5 bases, leaving 14 bases between the germline ends. This CDR3 has 15 amino acids. Germline V lookup: CDR1 SGHDN, CDR2 FVKESK. The CDR3 region has the DNA TGTGCCAGCAGCCAAGATTGGCAGTATTTTGACGAGCAGTACTTC. Translated: CASSQDWQYFDEQYF.

This clonotype was seen more than once but under ten times. J is TRBJ1-5 and V is TRBV29-1, with unresolved D. Germline V gives CDR1 SQVTM, CDR2 ANQGSEA. Trimming stripped 4 bases from V and 0 bases from J, with 10 bases between. This CDR3 region has 14 residues. CDR3 residues: CSVVSGSSNQPQHF. CDR3 DNA sequence: TGCAGCGTTGTTTCCGGGTCTAGCAATCAGCCCCAGCATTTT.

J is TRBJ2-3 and V is TRBV6-5, with unresolved D. The germline V gene has CDR1 MNHEY and CDR2 SVGAGI. V was trimmed by 2 bases and J by 8 bases, leaving 17 bases between them. This CDR3 comprises 15 residues. Here the CDR3 DNA reads TGTGCCAGCAGTTACACTGCCCCGGCTACTGTTACGCAGTATTTT. Residues: CASSYTAPATVTQYF.

This clonotype was seen repeatedly, ten times or more. The rearrangement links TRBV18 to TRBJ1-1; no reliable D call. Germline V gives CDR1 KGHSH, CDR2 LQKENI. V was trimmed by 5 bases and J by 2 bases, leaving 12 bases between them. There are 14 residues in the CDR3. CDR3 bases: TGTGCCAGCTCAGAGACGAACGGAAACACTGAAGCTTTCTTT. It specifies CASSETNGNTEAFF.

This clonotype appeared once. Possible read error: a much larger clone is one base away. The chain employs TRBV30 and TRBJ2-5; perhaps TRBD2 as D (5 bases). The CDR3 is 14 amino acids. CDR1 is GTSNPN and CDR2 is SVGIG in the germline V gene (reference sequence). Trimming pared 1 base from V and 1 base from J, leaving 10 bases between. The CDR3 nucleotides are TGTGCCTGGAGTGCATATCGGGGCCAAGAGACCCAGTACTTC. This sequence encodes CAWSAYRGQETQYF.